This T cell receptor (beta chain) was sequenced for a study of T cell responses to AZD1222 COVID-19 vaccine. About the study: Second-dose intervals of approximately 4 or approximately 12 weeks were pooled. Notes on the study in general: Spike-specific TCR breadth rose after two AZD1222 doses, and depth rose as well. Donor demographics were predominantly white British with a female majority; clonal diversity may be underestimated. Nearly half of the spike-specific TCRs reportedly recognize variant regions that carry no mutations.

CDR3 length: 16 amino acids. The germline V gene encodes CDR1 MDHEN and CDR2 SYDVKM. With 3 bases clipped from V and 2 bases from J, the junction kept 6 bases outside the gene matches. Measured with immunoSEQ multiplex PCR; TCRdb has only the in-frame clones, and not every one. The data contain more than 150,000 clones, roughly 90% of them singletons. Comments on this clone: Its antigen is undetermined.

The sequence was obtained from an adult in good health. The chain has TRBV28 and TRBJ2-5; 10 bases fit TRBD1. Material: peripheral blood, obtained on day 0 of AZD1222 vaccination. The CDR3: CASSFGGQGTQETQYF. The CDR3 DNA reads as TGTGCCAGCAGTTTTGGGGGACAGGGGACGCAAGAGACCCAGTACTTC.